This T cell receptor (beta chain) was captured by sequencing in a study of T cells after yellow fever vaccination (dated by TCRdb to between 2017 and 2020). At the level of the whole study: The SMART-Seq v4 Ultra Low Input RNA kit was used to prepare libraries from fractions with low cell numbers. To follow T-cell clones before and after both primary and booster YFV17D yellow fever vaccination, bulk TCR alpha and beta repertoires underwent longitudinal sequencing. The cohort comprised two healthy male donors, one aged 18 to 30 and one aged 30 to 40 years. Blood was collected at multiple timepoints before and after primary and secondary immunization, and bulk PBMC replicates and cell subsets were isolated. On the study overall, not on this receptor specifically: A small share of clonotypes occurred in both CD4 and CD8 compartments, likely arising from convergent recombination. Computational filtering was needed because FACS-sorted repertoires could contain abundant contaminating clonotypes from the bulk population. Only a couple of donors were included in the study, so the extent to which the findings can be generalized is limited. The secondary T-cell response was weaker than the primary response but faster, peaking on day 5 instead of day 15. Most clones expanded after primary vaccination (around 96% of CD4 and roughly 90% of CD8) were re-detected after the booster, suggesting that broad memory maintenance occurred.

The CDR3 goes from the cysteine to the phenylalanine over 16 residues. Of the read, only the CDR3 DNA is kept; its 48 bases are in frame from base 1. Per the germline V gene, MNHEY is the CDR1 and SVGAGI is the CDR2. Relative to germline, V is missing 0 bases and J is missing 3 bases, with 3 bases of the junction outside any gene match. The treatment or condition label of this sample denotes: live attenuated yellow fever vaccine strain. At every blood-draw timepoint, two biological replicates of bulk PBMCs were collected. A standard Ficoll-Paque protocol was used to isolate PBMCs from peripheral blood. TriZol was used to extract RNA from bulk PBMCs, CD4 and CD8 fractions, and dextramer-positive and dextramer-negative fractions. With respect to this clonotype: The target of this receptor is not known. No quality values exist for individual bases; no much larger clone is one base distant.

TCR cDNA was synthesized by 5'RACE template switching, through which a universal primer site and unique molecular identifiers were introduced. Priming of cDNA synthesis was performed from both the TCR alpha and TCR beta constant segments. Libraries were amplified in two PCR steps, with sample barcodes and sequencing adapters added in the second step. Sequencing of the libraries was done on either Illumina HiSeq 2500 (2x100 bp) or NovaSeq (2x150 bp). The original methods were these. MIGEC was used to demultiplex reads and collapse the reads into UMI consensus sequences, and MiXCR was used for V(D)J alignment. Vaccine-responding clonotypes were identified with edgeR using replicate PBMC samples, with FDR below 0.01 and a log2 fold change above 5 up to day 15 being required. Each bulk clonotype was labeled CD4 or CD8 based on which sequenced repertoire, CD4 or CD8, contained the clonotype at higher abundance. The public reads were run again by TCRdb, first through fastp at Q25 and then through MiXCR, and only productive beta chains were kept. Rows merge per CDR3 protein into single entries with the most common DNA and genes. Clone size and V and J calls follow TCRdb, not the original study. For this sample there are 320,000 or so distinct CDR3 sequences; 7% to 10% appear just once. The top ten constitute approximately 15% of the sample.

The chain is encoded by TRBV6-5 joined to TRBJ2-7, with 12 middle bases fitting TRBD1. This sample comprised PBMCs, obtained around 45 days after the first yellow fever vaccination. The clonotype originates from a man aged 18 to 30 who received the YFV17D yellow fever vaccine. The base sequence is TGTGCCAGCAGTTACTCCGGGACAGGGGGCATCTACGAGCAGTACTTC. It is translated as CASSYSGTGGIYEQYF.